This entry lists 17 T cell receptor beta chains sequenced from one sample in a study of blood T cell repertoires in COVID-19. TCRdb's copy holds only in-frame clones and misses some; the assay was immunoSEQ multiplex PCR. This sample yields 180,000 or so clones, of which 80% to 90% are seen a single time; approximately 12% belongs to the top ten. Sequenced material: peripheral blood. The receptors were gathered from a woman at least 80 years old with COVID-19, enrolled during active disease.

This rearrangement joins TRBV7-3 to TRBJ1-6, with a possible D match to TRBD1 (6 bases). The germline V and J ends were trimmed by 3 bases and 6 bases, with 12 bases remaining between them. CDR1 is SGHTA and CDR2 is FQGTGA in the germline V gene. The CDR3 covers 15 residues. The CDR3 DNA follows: TGTGCCAGCAGCTTCTCACAGGGATCTAATTCACCCCTCCACTTT. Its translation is CASSFSQGSNSPLHF.

CDR3 in amino acids: CASSGSAREKLFF. The CDR3, as DNA: TGTGCCAGCAGCGGCTCGGCCAGGGAAAAACTGTTTTTT. This chain connects TRBV9 to TRBJ1-4; no clear D. V lost 3 bases and J 8 bases, leaving 11 bases between the germline ends. From germline, CDR1 is SGDLS and CDR2 YYNGEE. This CDR3 has 13 amino acids.

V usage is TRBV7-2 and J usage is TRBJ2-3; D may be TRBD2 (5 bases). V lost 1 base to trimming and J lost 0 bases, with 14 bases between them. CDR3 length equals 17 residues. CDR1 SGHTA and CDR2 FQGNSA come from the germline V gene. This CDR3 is CASSLERELSSTDTQYF. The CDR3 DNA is TGTGCCAGCAGCTTAGAGAGGGAACTGTCTAGCACAGATACGCAGTATTTT.

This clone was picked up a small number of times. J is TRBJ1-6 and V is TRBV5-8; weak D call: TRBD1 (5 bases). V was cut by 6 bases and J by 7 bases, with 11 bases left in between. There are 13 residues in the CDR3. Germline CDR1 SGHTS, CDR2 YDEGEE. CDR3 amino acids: CASNTGPNSPLHF. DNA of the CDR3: TGTGCCAGCAACACAGGTCCAAATTCACCCCTCCACTTT.

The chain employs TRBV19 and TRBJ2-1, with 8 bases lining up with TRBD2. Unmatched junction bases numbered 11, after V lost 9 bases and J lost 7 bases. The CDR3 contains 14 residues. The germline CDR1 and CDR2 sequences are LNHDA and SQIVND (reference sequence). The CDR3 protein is CASQGIAGYNEQFF. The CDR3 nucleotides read TGTGCCAGCCAGGGGATAGCGGGATATAATGAGCAGTTCTTC.

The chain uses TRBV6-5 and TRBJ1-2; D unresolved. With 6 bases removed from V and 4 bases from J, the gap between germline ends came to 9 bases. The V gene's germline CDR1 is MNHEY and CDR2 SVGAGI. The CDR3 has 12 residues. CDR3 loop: CASRGYSYGYTF. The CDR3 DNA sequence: TGTGCCAGCAGAGGTTACAGCTATGGCTACACCTTC.

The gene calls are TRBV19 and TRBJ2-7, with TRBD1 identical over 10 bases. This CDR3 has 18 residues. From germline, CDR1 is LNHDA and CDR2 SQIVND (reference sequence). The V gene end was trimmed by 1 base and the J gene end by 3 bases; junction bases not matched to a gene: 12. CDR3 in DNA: TGTGCCAGTAGTATAGGGCGCCCTTCCGGGACAGGGGTCTACGAGCAGTACTTC. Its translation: CASSIGRPSGTGVYEQYF.

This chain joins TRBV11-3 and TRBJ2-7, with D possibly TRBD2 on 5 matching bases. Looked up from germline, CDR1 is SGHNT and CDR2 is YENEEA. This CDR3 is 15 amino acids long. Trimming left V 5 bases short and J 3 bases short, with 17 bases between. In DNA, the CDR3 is TGTGCCAGCAGCGAGAGAGCCGGGAAGAACTACGAGCAGTACTTC. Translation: CASSERAGKNYEQYF. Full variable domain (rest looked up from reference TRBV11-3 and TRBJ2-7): EAGVVQSPRYKIIEKKQPVAFWCNPISGHNTLYWYLQNLGQGPELLIRYENEEAVDDSQLPKDRFSAERLKGVDSTLKIQPAELGDSAVYLCASSERAGKNYEQYFGPGTRLTVT.

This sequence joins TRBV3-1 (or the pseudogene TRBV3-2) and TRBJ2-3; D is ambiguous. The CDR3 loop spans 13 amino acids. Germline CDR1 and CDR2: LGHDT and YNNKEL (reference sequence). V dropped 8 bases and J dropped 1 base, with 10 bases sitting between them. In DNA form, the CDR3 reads TGTGCCAGCGGCCGGCTGGGCACAGATACGCAGTATTTT. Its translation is CASGRLGTDTQYF.

CDR3 nucleotide sequence: TGTGCCACCAGTGACCGGGACATTGGGGCCAACGTCCTGACTTTC. It is translated as CATSDRDIGANVLTF. The rearrangement joins TRBV24-1 to TRBJ2-6, with D possibly matching TRBD1 (6 bases). The V end lost 4 bases, the J end lost 3 bases, and 9 bases lay between the germline ends. Per germline, CDR1 KGHDR and CDR2 SFDVKD. This CDR3 is built from 15 residues.

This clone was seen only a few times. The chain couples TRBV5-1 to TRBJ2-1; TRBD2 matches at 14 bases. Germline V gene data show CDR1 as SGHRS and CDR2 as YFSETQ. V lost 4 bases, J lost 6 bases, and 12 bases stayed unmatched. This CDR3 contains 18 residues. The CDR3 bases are TGCGCCAGCAGCAGACTAGCGGGAGGGCCTGGAGGAAGCAATGAGCAGTTCTTC. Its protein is CASSRLAGGPGGSNEQFF.

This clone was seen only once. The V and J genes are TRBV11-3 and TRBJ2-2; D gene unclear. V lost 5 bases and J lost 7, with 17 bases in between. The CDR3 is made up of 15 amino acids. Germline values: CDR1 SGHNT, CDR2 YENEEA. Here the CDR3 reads CASSQAWSDGGELFF. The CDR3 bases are TGTGCCAGCAGCCAAGCCTGGAGTGACGGCGGGGAGCTGTTTTTT.

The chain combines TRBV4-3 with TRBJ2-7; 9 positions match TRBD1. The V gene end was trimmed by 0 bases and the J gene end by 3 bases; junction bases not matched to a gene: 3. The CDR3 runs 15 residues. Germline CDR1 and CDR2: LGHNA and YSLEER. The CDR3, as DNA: TGCGCCAGCAGCCAAGATCCGACAGGGGGCTACGAGCAGTACTTC. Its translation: CASSQDPTGGYEQYF.

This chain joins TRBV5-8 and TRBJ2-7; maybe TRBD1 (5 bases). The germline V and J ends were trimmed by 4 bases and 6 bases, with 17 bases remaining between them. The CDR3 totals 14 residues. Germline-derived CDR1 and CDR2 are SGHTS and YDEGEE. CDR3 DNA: TGTGCCAGCAGCCCAGGACAATCGGTTCGCGAGCAGTACTTC. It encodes CASSPGQSVREQYF.

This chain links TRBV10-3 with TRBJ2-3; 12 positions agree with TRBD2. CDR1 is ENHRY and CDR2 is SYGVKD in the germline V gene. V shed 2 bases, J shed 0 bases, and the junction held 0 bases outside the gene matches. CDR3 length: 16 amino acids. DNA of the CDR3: TGTGCCATCAGTGAGGGACTAGCGGGGAGCACAGATACGCAGTATTTT. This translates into CAISEGLAGSTDTQYF.

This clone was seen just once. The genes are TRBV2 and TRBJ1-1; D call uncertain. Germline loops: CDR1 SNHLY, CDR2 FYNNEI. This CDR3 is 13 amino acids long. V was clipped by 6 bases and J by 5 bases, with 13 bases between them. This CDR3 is CASSAVGGTEAFF. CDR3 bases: TGTGCCAGCAGCGCGGTCGGAGGAACTGAAGCTTTCTTT.

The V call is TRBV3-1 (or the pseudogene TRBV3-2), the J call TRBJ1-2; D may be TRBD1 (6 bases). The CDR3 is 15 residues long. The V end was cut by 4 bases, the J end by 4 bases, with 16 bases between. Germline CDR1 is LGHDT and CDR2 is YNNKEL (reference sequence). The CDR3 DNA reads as TGTGCCAGCAGCCTAGGTGTAGGGGGAGCCTATGGCTACACCTTC. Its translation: CASSLGVGGAYGYTF.